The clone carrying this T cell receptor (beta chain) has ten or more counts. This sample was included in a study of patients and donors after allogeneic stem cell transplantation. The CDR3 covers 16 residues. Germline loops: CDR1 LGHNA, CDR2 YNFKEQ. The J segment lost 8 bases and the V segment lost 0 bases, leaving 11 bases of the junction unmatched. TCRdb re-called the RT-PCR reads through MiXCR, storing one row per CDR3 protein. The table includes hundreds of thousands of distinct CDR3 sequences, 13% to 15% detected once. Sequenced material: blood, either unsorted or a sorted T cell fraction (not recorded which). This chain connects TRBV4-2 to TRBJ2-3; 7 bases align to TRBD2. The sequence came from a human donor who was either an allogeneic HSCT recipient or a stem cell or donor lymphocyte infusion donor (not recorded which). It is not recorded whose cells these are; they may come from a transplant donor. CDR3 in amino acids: CASSQDLTGGSPTQYF. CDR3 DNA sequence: TGTGCCAGCAGCCAAGATTTGACGGGAGGTTCCCCTACGCAGTATTTT.